This record looks at one T cell receptor (beta chain) sequence and its context. Trimming removed 5 bases from V and 3 bases from J, with 14 bases in between. The CDR3 runs 14 residues. Germline lookup yields CDR1 SGHAT and CDR2 FQDESV (reference sequence). How the authors handled the data: Nucleated cell number was recorded as an estimate derived from reference gene primer amplification. Sequencing used immunoSEQ multiplex PCR; TCRdb keeps in-frame clones, though not all of them. V and J calls and clone size are as listed in that table; D and trimming were resolved from the DNA. The data hold 180,000 or so clones, with about four fifths observed a single time. The entry originates in a study of blood T cell repertoires in COVID-19. Overall study context: Samples of COVID-19 (acute and convalescent) were obtained from the United States, Italy and Spain.

Sequencing was done on a sample of peripheral blood. The clonotype comes from a human donor with acute or convalescent COVID-19. The donor label of this sample is uncertain. This chain connects TRBV11-1 to TRBJ2-7, with a possible D match to TRBD1 (6 bases). DNA for the CDR3: TGTGCCAGCAGCCTTAGACAGGATCACTACGAGCAGTACTTC. This sequence encodes CASSLRQDHYEQYF.